This T cell receptor (beta chain) stems from a study of beta chain features in type 1 diabetes. The wider study: Regarding age, gender and cell yields, patients proved similar to healthy donors. Study results and caveats: For Type 1 diabetes patients, all four CD4+ subsets carried TCRB CDR3s that were moderately but significantly shorter. Among patients, naive, central memory and Treg TCRB repertoires appeared more similar than among healthy donors.

Purity exceeding 95% was reached by all sorted populations. Reverse transcribing all isolated RNA meant expressed TCRB transcripts were sequenced. Generated by immunoSEQ multiplex PCR, the TCRdb table keeps only in-frame clones and is missing some. Among 5,000 to 7,000 clones listed, 75% were seen once. Concerning this clone itself: Its target is not known.

CDR3 size: 12 residues. Per the germline V gene, CDR1 is SGHDN and CDR2 is FVKESK. The V end was cut by 3 bases, the J end by 5 bases, with 7 bases between. The chain is built from TRBV14 and TRBJ2-5; D call uncertain. The sample taken for sequencing was Tregs from blood. The source is a man aged 18 to 35 in good health. The CDR3 spells CASSQAFETQYF. Here the CDR3 DNA reads TGTGCCAGCAGCCAGGCTTTCGAGACCCAGTACTTC. Together with reference TRBV14 and TRBJ2-5, the CDR3 gives the full variable domain: EAGVTQFPSHSVIEKGQTVTLRCDPISGHDNLYWYRRVMGKEIKFLLHFVKESKQDESGMPNNRFLAERTGGTYSTLKVQPAELEDSGVYFCASSQAFETQYFGPGTRLLVL.